This TCR beta chain was sequenced in a study of blood T cell repertoires in COVID-19. Whole-study context: There were acute and convalescent COVID-19 samples, and they came from the United States, Italy and Spain.

Under the authors' procedure: Amplification of reference gene primers was used by the study to estimate nucleated cell counts. Sequencing used immunoSEQ multiplex PCR; TCRdb keeps in-frame clones, though not all of them. V and J calls plus clone size are reproduced from that table; the DNA served to infer D and trimming. The sample includes about 200,000 clones, about nine tenths of them seen just once. This clonotype was obtained from a man aged 40-50 years with acute or convalescent COVID-19. The sequencing input was peripheral blood.

CDR3 DNA: TGCGCCAGCAGCCAAGAAGACAGGGGTTCTTCCTACGAGCAGTACTTC. This gives the protein CASSQEDRGSSYEQYF. The V and J genes are TRBV4-1 and TRBJ2-7; 8 bases align to TRBD1. Germline V lookup: CDR1 MGHRA, CDR2 YSYEKL. The CDR3 totals 16 residues. Trimming cost V 0 bases and J 1 base; bases outside gene matches: 5.